Below are 21 T cell receptor beta chains sequenced from a single sample in a study of CD8 T cells in Susac syndrome. The authors reverse transcribed about 0.5 to 1 ug RNA with random hexamers. Using its own MiXCR run on the immunoSEQ multiplex PCR reads, TCRdb lists one record per CDR3 protein. The table shows about 64,000 distinct CDR3 sequences, with approximately 93% occurring only once. Sequencing was done on a sample of CD8+ T cells from PBMCs. Receptor source: a human donor with multiple sclerosis.

The CDR3 region is CASSLSGYSNQPQHF. In nucleotides, the CDR3 is TGTGCCAGCAGTTTATCTGGTTATAGCAATCAGCCCCAGCATTTT. The chain carries TRBV27 and TRBJ1-5, with D hard to call. The V end was cut by 0 bases, the J end by 0 bases, with 6 bases between. The CDR3 length is 15 residues. The germline CDR1 and CDR2 sequences are MNHEY and SMNVEV (reference sequence).

The chain uses TRBV20-1 and TRBJ1-1; no definite D call. Trimming stripped 0 bases from V and 0 bases from J, with 8 bases between. Germline CDR1 DFQATT, CDR2 SNEGSKA (reference sequence). The CDR3 has 14 amino acids. CDR3 sequence reads: CSARDDNMNTEAFF. DNA of the CDR3: TGCAGTGCTAGAGATGACAATATGAACACTGAAGCTTTCTTT.

This chain connects TRBV9 to TRBJ2-1; TRBD2 matches at 8 bases. Losses at the gene ends were 4 bases for V and 4 bases for J; bases not matched to a gene: 7. Germline-derived CDR1 and CDR2 are SGDLS and YYNGEE. The CDR3 is 15 amino acids. The CDR3 reads CASSPSGGEYNEQFF. The CDR3 region has the DNA TGTGCCAGCAGCCCCTCCGGGGGGGAATACAATGAGCAGTTCTTC.

CDR3 coding DNA: TGTGCCAGCAAACTCGGGGGTGAGCAGTTCTTC. As protein: CASKLGGEQFF. The chain has TRBV7-9 and TRBJ2-1; TRBD2 might be the D (6 bases). CDR3 size: 11 residues. Germline lookup yields CDR1 SEHNR and CDR2 FQNEAQ (reference sequence). The V end was cut by 7 bases, the J end by 9 bases, with 10 bases between.

CDR3 amino acids: CSVELPGKITYEQYF. The DNA for the CDR3 is TGCAGCGTTGAACTCCCCGGGAAGATAACCTACGAGCAGTACTTC. V usage is TRBV29-1 and J usage is TRBJ2-7; possibly TRBD2 for D (5 bases). This CDR3 spans 15 amino acids. The V end lost 2 bases, the J end lost 2 bases, and 16 bases lay between the germline ends. CDR1 and CDR2 from the germline V gene are SQVTM and ANQGSEA.

J is TRBJ2-4 and V is TRBV23-1; a weak D match, TRBD2 (7 bases). TRBV23-1 is given ORF status, its function remaining uncertain. The CDR3 contains 16 residues. V shed 5 bases and J shed 2 bases, with 16 bases lying between them. The CDR3 DNA sequence: TGCGCCAGCAGTATGGCCCGGGGGGCGTCCAAAAACATTCAGTACTTC. It translates to CASSMARGASKNIQYF.

The V call is TRBV24-1, the J call TRBJ2-1; D is possibly TRBD2 (5 bases). The CDR3 extends over 15 amino acids. Germline V gene sequence: CDR1 KGHDR, CDR2 SFDVKD. Trimming took 0 bases from V and 8 from J, leaving 13 bases between them. The CDR3 DNA reads TGTGCCACCAGTGATTTGGTCGGACCGAGGGATGAGCAGTTCTTC. Protein product: CATSDLVGPRDEQFF.

J is TRBJ2-7 and V is TRBV13; unclear D gene. V was trimmed by 3 bases and J by 3 bases, leaving 3 bases between them. The CDR3 totals 11 residues. The germline V gene has CDR1 PRHDT and CDR2 FYEKMQ (reference sequence). The DNA of the CDR3 is TGTGCCAGCAGCTTTAACTACGAGCAGTACTTC. This gives the protein CASSFNYEQYF.

This sequence joins TRBV4-3 and TRBJ2-7; TRBD2 is a possible D gene (5 bases). Trimming cost V 1 base and J 5 bases, with 12 bases left between them. Per germline, CDR1 LGHNA and CDR2 YSLEER. The CDR3 has 14 amino acids. The CDR3 spells CASSQAAGRNEQYF. The CDR3, as DNA: TGCGCCAGCAGCCAAGCCGCGGGTCGGAACGAGCAGTACTTC.

This rearrangement joins TRBV12-3 or TRBV12-4 to TRBJ2-7; 8 positions match TRBD2. With 1 base clipped from V and 6 bases from J, the junction kept 8 bases outside the gene matches. This CDR3 region has 15 residues. The CDR3 sequence: CASSLVGLAFPEQYF. The CDR3 DNA reads TGTGCCAGCAGTTTAGTAGGACTAGCTTTTCCCGAGCAGTACTTC.

V gene TRBV23-1 combines with J gene TRBJ2-7; no clear D gene. TRBV23-1 is flagged as an ORF with uncertain function. The CDR3 has 12 residues. V lost 7 bases, J lost 6 bases, and 13 bases lay in between. The CDR3 bases are TGCGCCAGCACCCCTCAATCATGCGAGCAGTACTTC. Its translation: CASTPQSCEQYF.

J is TRBJ2-7 and V is TRBV27; tentatively, D is TRBD1 or TRBD2 (5 bases each). The CDR3 totals 16 residues. V shed 0 bases and J shed 2 bases, with 14 bases lying between them. The germline gives CDR1 MNHEY, CDR2 SMNVEV (reference sequence). The CDR3 bases are TGTGCCAGCAGTTTATCGATGAGGGGTAGCCCCTACGAGCAGTACTTC. Residues: CASSLSMRGSPYEQYF.

This clonotype was seen just once. The chain is built from TRBV7-9 and TRBJ2-7, with TRBD2 as a possible D gene (5 bases). The ends were cut back, 5 bases at V and 2 bases at J, with 16 bases in the middle. Germline CDR1 reads SEHNR; CDR2 reads FQNEAQ (reference sequence). The CDR3 contains 15 residues. CDR3 in amino acids: CASSGVRAATYEQYF. The CDR3 DNA is TGTGCCAGCAGCGGCGTGCGGGCAGCGACCTACGAGCAGTACTTC.

V is TRBV20-1 and J is TRBJ1-4; perhaps TRBD1 as D (5 bases). The V end was cut by 0 bases, the J end by 8 bases, with 13 bases between. The CDR3 sequence is 14 residues long. From germline, CDR1 is DFQATT and CDR2 SNEGSKA (reference sequence). The CDR3 loop is CSARERQGDEKLFF. The CDR3 nucleotides read TGCAGTGCTAGAGAAAGGCAGGGAGACGAAAAACTGTTTTTT.

The chain has TRBV29-1 and TRBJ2-7; D call uncertain. The V and J ends lost 2 bases and 5 bases respectively, with 16 bases between them. The germline CDR1 and CDR2 sequences are SQVTM and ANQGSEA. The CDR3 runs 14 residues. The CDR3 DNA is TGCAGCGTTGAAAGCTCCGGACCGTTCCACGAGCAGTACTTC. This codes for CSVESSGPFHEQYF.

This rearrangement joins TRBV20-1 to TRBJ2-1; 8 bases agree with TRBD1. Germline CDR1 and CDR2: DFQATT and SNEGSKA (reference sequence). CDR3 size: 13 residues. The ends lost 3 bases at V and 10 bases at J; junction bases unmatched: 8. The CDR3 protein is CSARNGQGTEQFF. DNA of the CDR3: TGCAGTGCTAGGAACGGACAGGGTACCGAGCAGTTCTTC.

V is TRBV3-1 and J is TRBJ2-5; weak D call: TRBD1 (6 bases). The V end lost 0 bases, the J end lost 2 bases, and 16 bases lay between the germline ends. The CDR3 totals 17 residues. The germline gives CDR1 LGHDT, CDR2 YNNKEL (reference sequence). CDR3 DNA sequence: TGTGCCAGCAGCCAAGAACAAGGAAACAGGGAACAAGAGACCCAGTACTTC. Translated, it gives CASSQEQGNREQETQYF.

Written as DNA, the CDR3 is TGTGCCAGCACTGGGACTAGCGGGGCCTCGGATACGCAGTATTTT. It codes for CASTGTSGASDTQYF. This chain uses TRBV6-1 with TRBJ2-3; 13 nucleotides match TRBD2. V lost 7 bases and J lost 6; bases outside the gene matches: 7. The CDR3 contains 15 residues. Germline V gene sequence: CDR1 MNHNS, CDR2 SASEGT.

The DNA for the CDR3 is TGTGCCAGCAGTGCGGACTATTCTTCAGATACGCAGTATTTT. Protein: CASSADYSSDTQYF. The rearrangement joins TRBV6-5 to TRBJ2-3; D may be TRBD2 (6 bases). Germline values: CDR1 MNHEY, CDR2 SVGAGI. This CDR3 region has 14 residues. V lost 5 bases to trimming and J lost 4 bases, with 13 bases between them.

CDR3 loop: CASSSLRAGNTEAFF. The CDR3 nucleotides are TGTGCCAGCAGCTCCCTTAGGGCTGGGAACACTGAAGCTTTCTTT. The chain carries TRBV7-2 and TRBJ1-1, with no clear D. The CDR3 consists of 15 residues. The V and J ends lost 4 bases and 1 base respectively, with 13 bases between them. CDR1 and CDR2 (germline): SGHTA, FQGNSA.

J is TRBJ2-7 and V is TRBV6-2 or TRBV6-3; 8 bases are a match to TRBD2. V was clipped by 4 bases and J by 3 bases; unmatched bases: 5. In germline, CDR1 is MNHEY, CDR2 SVGEGT. The CDR3 has 14 residues. The CDR3 region has the DNA TGTGCCAGCAGTTCCGGGGGGGGCGACTACGAGCAGTACTTC. Translation: CASSSGGGDYEQYF.